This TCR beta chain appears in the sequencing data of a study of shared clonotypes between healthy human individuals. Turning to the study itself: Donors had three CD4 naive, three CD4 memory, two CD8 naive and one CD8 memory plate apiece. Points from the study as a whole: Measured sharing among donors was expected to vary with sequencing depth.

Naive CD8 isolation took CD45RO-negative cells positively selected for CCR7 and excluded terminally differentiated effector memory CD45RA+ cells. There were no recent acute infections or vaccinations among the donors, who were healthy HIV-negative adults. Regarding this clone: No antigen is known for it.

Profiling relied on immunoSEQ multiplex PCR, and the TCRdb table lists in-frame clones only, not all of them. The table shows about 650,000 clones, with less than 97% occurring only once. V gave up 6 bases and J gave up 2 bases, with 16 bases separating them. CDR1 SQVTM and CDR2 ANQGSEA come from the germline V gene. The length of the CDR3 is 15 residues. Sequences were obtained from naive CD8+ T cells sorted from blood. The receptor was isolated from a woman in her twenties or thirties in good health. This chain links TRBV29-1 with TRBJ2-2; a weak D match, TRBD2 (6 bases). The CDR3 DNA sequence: TGCAGCGTCTCGGGACTCCCCCCAAACACCGGGGAGCTGTTTTTT. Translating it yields CSVSGLPPNTGELFF.